Below, 13 T cell receptor beta chains from the same sample are listed, as sequenced in a study of blood T cell repertoires in COVID-19. This table comes from immunoSEQ multiplex PCR, and its TCRdb copy is limited to in-frame clones, with some not included. The data contain more than 200,000 clones, around 87% of them singletons. Specimen: PBMCs or T cells enriched from blood (not recorded which). These receptors all come from a man younger than 45 in a cohort exposed to, infected with or recovered from COVID-19 (not recorded which).

A single count supports this clone. The chain combines TRBV18 with TRBJ1-2; 7 bases align to TRBD1. This CDR3 contains 16 residues. The junction had 13 bases not matched to a gene; V was cut back by 3 bases and J by 6 bases. CDR1 and CDR2 (germline): KGHSH, LQKENI. The CDR3 bases are TGTGCCAGCTCACCTATTTATCGACAGGGAAAGGATGGCTACACCTTC. This codes for CASSPIYRQGKDGYTF.

The chain recombines TRBV6-2 or TRBV6-3 with TRBJ2-3; D is ambiguous. CDR1 and CDR2 from the germline V gene are MNHEY and SVGEGT. V lost 5 bases, J lost 2 bases, and 5 bases lay in between. The CDR3 runs 12 residues. The CDR3 region has the DNA TGTGCCAGCAGTCACACCACAGATACGCAGTATTTT. Residues: CASSHTTDTQYF.

This chain joins TRBV9 and TRBJ2-3, with 9 bases fitting TRBD2. The CDR3 runs to 21 residues. Germline V gene sequence: CDR1 SGDLS, CDR2 YYNGEE. The V and J ends lost 4 bases and 6 bases, in that order; junction bases with no gene match: 27. The CDR3 reads CASSPQAVFLTSGKSGDTQYF. The CDR3 nucleotides are TGTGCCAGCAGCCCCCAAGCCGTATTCCTGACTAGCGGAAAGAGCGGGGATACGCAGTATTTT. Based on the CDR3 plus reference TRBV9 and TRBJ2-3, the full variable domain is DSGVTQTPKHLITATGQRVTLRCSPRSGDLSVYWYQQSLDQGLQFLIQYYNGEERAKGNILERFSAQQFPDLHSELNLSSLELGDSALYFCASSPQAVFLTSGKSGDTQYFGPGTRLTVL.

The genes are TRBV2 and TRBJ1-1; weak D call: TRBD1 (5 bases). Germline-derived CDR1 and CDR2 are SNHLY and FYNNEI. The CDR3 loop spans 14 amino acids. Trimming cost V 6 bases and J 3 bases, with 14 bases left between them. The DNA for the CDR3 is TGTGCCAGCAGAGAGGGGACTTGGGACACTGAAGCTTTCTTT. Translated, it gives CASREGTWDTEAFF.

The rearrangement joins TRBV19 to TRBJ2-7; 13 bases match TRBD2. Unmatched junction bases numbered 5, after V lost 6 bases and J lost 9 bases. This CDR3 contains 13 residues. Germline CDR1 is LNHDA and CDR2 is SQIVND (reference sequence). CDR3 DNA sequence: TGTGCCAGTAGCCGGACTAGCGGGAGAGGGCAGTACTTC. Translated, it gives CASSRTSGRGQYF.

This clone appeared once. V usage is TRBV2 and J usage is TRBJ1-4; unclear D gene. Trimming cost V 7 bases and J 0 bases, with 12 bases left between them. Germline V gives CDR1 SNHLY, CDR2 FYNNEI. The CDR3 runs 15 residues. The CDR3 sequence: CASTGGSATNEKLFF. In DNA, the CDR3 is TGTGCCAGCACGGGCGGGTCCGCAACTAATGAAAAACTGTTTTTT.

This clone has just one count. The DNA of the CDR3 is TGTGCCAGCAGCTCCCTCTTCGGGCAAGGGGAAAGCTATGGCTACACCTTC. Amino acid sequence: CASSSLFGQGESYGYTF. J is TRBJ1-2 and V is TRBV13, with D perhaps TRBD1 (5 bases). The CDR3 is 17 residues long. CDR1 is PRHDT and CDR2 is FYEKMQ in the germline V gene (reference sequence). Trimming shortened V by 4 bases and J by 4 bases, and 22 bases separated the two germline ends.

The chain combines TRBV5-1 with TRBJ2-7; TRBD1 aligns across 10 bases. This CDR3 has 14 amino acids. Germline V gives CDR1 SGHRS, CDR2 YFSETQ. J lost 6 bases, V lost 4 bases, and 7 bases had no gene match. The CDR3 DNA reads as TGCGCCAGCAGCCCGGGACAGGGGCTGACCGAGCAGTACTTC. This sequence encodes CASSPGQGLTEQYF. Complete variable domain (other parts from reference TRBV5-1 and TRBJ2-7): KAGVTQTPRYLIKTRGQQVTLSCSPISGHRSVSWYQQTPGQGLQFLFEYFSETQRNKGNFPGRFSGRQFSNSRSEMNVSTLELGDSALYLCASSPGQGLTEQYFGPGTRLTVT.

The chain links TRBV5-1 to TRBJ1-6, with TRBD1 as a possible D gene (6 bases). The germline CDR1 and CDR2 sequences are SGHRS and YFSETQ. V lost 2 bases to trimming and J lost 8 bases, with 8 bases between them. CDR3 length: 13 amino acids. The CDR3 loop reads CASSLGGDSPLHF. The CDR3 DNA reads TGCGCCAGCAGCTTAGGGGGAGATTCACCCCTCCACTTT.

This clone was counted once. The V call is TRBV5-1, the J call TRBJ2-3; 7 bases line up with TRBD2. With V trimmed by 0 bases and J by 3 bases, 4 bases remained unmatched. CDR1 and CDR2 (germline): SGHRS, YFSETQ. This CDR3 has 15 residues. CDR3 sequence (DNA): TGCGCCAGCAGCTTGGCTGCGGGAGTGACAGATACGCAGTATTTT. It codes for CASSLAAGVTDTQYF.

V usage is TRBV14 and J usage is TRBJ1-1, with D tentatively TRBD1 (5 bases). The V and J ends lost 2 bases and 2 bases respectively, with 12 bases between them. There are 15 residues in the CDR3. The germline gives CDR1 SGHDN, CDR2 FVKESK. Written as DNA, the CDR3 is TGTGCCAGCAGCCAATCCAGGGTTGTCAACACTGAAGCTTTCTTT. Translation: CASSQSRVVNTEAFF.

The gene calls are TRBV14 and TRBJ2-7, with D unresolved. The germline V gene has CDR1 SGHDN and CDR2 FVKESK. V lost 0 bases and J lost 5, with 5 bases in between. CDR3 size: 12 residues. CDR3 sequence: CASSQEAHEQYF. In DNA, the CDR3 is TGTGCCAGCAGCCAAGAAGCCCACGAGCAGTACTTC.

This clone was observed a single time. V gene TRBV28 combines with J gene TRBJ1-4; D uncertain. Trimming shortened V by 10 bases and J by 11 bases, and 20 bases separated the two germline ends. Per germline, CDR1 MDHEN and CDR2 SYDVKM. The CDR3 has 13 residues. DNA of the CDR3: TGTGCCACCTACTCCGGGAACCTATGGAAACTGTTTTTT. Protein product: CATYSGNLWKLFF.